Each of the 13 T cell receptor beta chains below was sequenced from the same sample in a study of OX40 agonist ivuxolimab in advanced cancers. Library creation used the immunoSEQ multiplex PCR assay. TCRdb obtained this table from immuneACCESS and retained in-frame rearrangements with V and J assigned. These tables miss some clones; where compared with another copy, unresolved V genes account for less than half of the shortfall, and the remainder is unexplained. The sample table lists almost 80,000 clones, around 86% of them with a count of one. About 0.25% of the sample is held by the ten biggest clonotypes. Sequenced here: CD4+ or CD8+ T cells sorted from blood, sampled in a trial of the OX40 agonist ivuxolimab. The origin of the receptors is an adult with an advanced solid tumor such as melanoma, head and neck, liver or kidney cancer.

This sequence joins TRBV7-9 and TRBJ1-1; 8 bases fit TRBD1. The junction had 6 bases not matched to a gene; V was cut back by 5 bases and J by 4 bases. Germline loops: CDR1 SEHNR, CDR2 FQNEAQ (reference sequence). This CDR3 comprises 14 residues. CDR3 nucleotides: TGTGCCAGCAGCACTCAGGGGGCTGTCACTGAAGCTTTCTTT. Translating it yields CASSTQGAVTEAFF.

This clone was found once. This sequence joins TRBV7-2 and TRBJ2-5, with 8 bases identical to TRBD2. CDR1 and CDR2 (germline): SGHTA, FQGNSA. The ends lost 3 bases at V and 4 bases at J; junction bases unmatched: 10. The CDR3 is 16 residues long. The DNA of the CDR3 is TGTGCCAGCAGCTTTCGAACGGGAGGGCCCCGAGAGACCCAGTACTTC. As protein: CASSFRTGGPRETQYF.

The J gene is TRBJ2-1, the V gene TRBV7-2, with TRBD2 identical over 10 bases. The junction had 7 bases not matched to a gene; V was cut back by 1 base and J by 10 bases. CDR3 length: 15 residues. The germline V gene has CDR1 SGHTA and CDR2 FQGNSA. This chain's CDR3 is CASSLEASGSQEQFF. The CDR3 coding sequence is TGTGCCAGCAGCTTAGAGGCTAGCGGGAGTCAAGAGCAGTTCTTC.

This chain uses TRBV5-8 with TRBJ2-5, with 10 bases that match TRBD1. CDR1 SGHTS and CDR2 YDEGEE come from the germline V gene. The CDR3 spans 14 residues. Trimming took 4 bases from V and 7 from J; bases not matched to a gene: 7. In DNA form, the CDR3 reads TGTGCCAGCAGCCCGGGACAGGGGATGTTGACCCAGTACTTC. Encoded protein: CASSPGQGMLTQYF.

This chain uses TRBV6-5 with TRBJ1-1; D gene unclear. This CDR3 has 10 amino acids. Germline V gene sequence: CDR1 MNHEY, CDR2 SVGAGI. V was trimmed by 8 bases and J by 5 bases, leaving 6 bases between them. The CDR3 sequence is CASAWTEAFF. CDR3 nucleotides: TGTGCCAGCGCATGGACTGAAGCTTTCTTT.

The gene calls are TRBV5-6 and TRBJ2-1; 7 bases are a match to TRBD1. The CDR3 has 14 residues. Germline V gene lookup returns CDR1 SGHDT and CDR2 YYEEEE. V trimming: 5 bases; J trimming: 5 bases; junction bases outside the gene matches: 7. As DNA, the CDR3 is TGTGCCAGCAGGTTCCTGACAGGGAACAATGAGCAGTTCTTC. The encoded protein is CASRFLTGNNEQFF. Variable domain in full (rest from reference TRBV5-6 and TRBJ2-1): DAGVTQSPTHLIKTRGQQVTLRCSPKSGHDTVSWYQQALGQGPQFIFQYYEEEERQRGNFPDRFSGHQFPNYSSELNVNALLLGDSALYLCASRFLTGNNEQFFGPGTRLTVL.

The rearrangement joins TRBV11-3 to TRBJ1-2; D gene unclear. This CDR3 has 18 residues. Germline V CDR1 and CDR2: SGHNT, YENEEA. Trimming cost V 5 bases and J 2 bases, with 24 bases left between them. The CDR3 is CASSVDTWPYPRNYGYTF. The CDR3 DNA reads as TGTGCCAGCAGCGTTGACACTTGGCCTTACCCCCGCAACTATGGCTACACCTTC.

For the CDR3, the DNA is TGTGCCAGCGTATCGGGGGCCCTCTACAATGAGCAGTTCTTC. Amino acids: CASVSGALYNEQFF. V and J are TRBV28 and TRBJ2-1, with D perhaps given as TRBD1 or TRBD2 (6 bases each). The CDR3 has 14 residues. V was cut by 8 bases and J by 3 bases, with 14 bases left in between. Per the germline V gene, CDR1 is MDHEN and CDR2 is SYDVKM.

The rearrangement links TRBV14 to TRBJ1-1, with D tentatively TRBD1 (5 bases). Germline CDR1 SGHDN, CDR2 FVKESK. The CDR3 totals 14 residues. V dropped 1 base and J dropped 3 bases, with 9 bases sitting between them. CDR3 DNA: TGTGCCAGCAGCCAAGGATGGGGGGACACTGAAGCTTTCTTT. Protein sequence: CASSQGWGDTEAFF.

This sequence joins TRBV28 and TRBJ2-7, with 8 bases aligning to TRBD1. After removal of 5 bases from V and 5 bases from J, the junction contained 2 bases not matched to a gene. This CDR3 contains 12 residues. Germline V gene sequence: CDR1 MDHEN, CDR2 SYDVKM. The CDR3 DNA reads TGTGCCAGCAGTCAACAGGGGGACGAGCAGTACTTC. It codes for CASSQQGDEQYF.

A single count supports this clone. J is TRBJ2-3 and V is TRBV6-1, with TRBD2 identical over 14 bases. V trimming: 4 bases; J trimming: 0 bases; junction bases outside the gene matches: 6. Germline loops: CDR1 MNHNS, CDR2 SASEGT. CDR3 size: 18 residues. CDR3 sequence reads: CASSATSGRAASTDTQYF. DNA of the CDR3: TGTGCCAGCAGTGCGACTAGCGGGAGGGCAGCTAGCACAGATACGCAGTATTTT.

The chain employs TRBV19 and TRBJ2-2, with 7 bases lining up with TRBD2. V was clipped by 9 bases and J by 0 bases; unmatched bases: 7. The CDR3 length is 15 residues. Per the germline V gene, CDR1 is LNHDA and CDR2 is SQIVND (reference sequence). The CDR3 DNA reads TGTGCCAGCAGAGAGCGGGGCCCGAACACCGGGGAGCTGTTTTTT. Protein sequence: CASRERGPNTGELFF.

CDR3 in DNA: TGTGCCAGCAGGTTGGGGGGACGGAATTCACCCCTCCACTTT. Translating gives CASRLGGRNSPLHF. The chain employs TRBV2 and TRBJ1-6; tentative D call: TRBD1 (5 bases). V was shortened by 6 bases and J by 7 bases, with 13 bases between the two germline ends. The germline CDR1 and CDR2 sequences are SNHLY and FYNNEI. CDR3 length equals 14 residues.